This T cell receptor (beta chain) was captured by sequencing in a study of tumor and adjacent non-tumor tissue in lung cancer listed by TCRdb under 2018. Notes on the research overall: The cohort included about a dozen adenocarcinoma, a couple of squamous cell carcinoma and 1 small cell lung cancer patients. A total of about 130 million productive TCRbeta reads were generated by sequencing, corresponding to an average of roughly 4.1 million reads per sample. The roughly 15 patients were aged roughly 30 to 85 years, included about ten men and 5 women, and had TNM stage I to III disease. TCRbeta CDR3 sequencing was performed on thirty paired specimens, with one tumor sample and one normal lung sample collected per patient. The study compared bulk TCRbeta repertoires from lung tumor tissue and matched distant non-tumor lung tissue of roughly 14 lung cancer patients.

The method was multiplex PCR. Sequenced using an Illumina HiSeq 2500. Following protocols modified from ARM-PCR, the researchers constructed TCRbeta libraries through three rounds of nested PCR with primers (Table S4). Before sequencing, PCR products of 200-500 bp were cut from the gel and purified using the QIAquick gel extraction kit. The original methods were these. Trimmomatic was used to clean the reads, FLASH was used to merge the reads into complete CDR3 sequences, and MiTCR was used to assign the reads to V(D)J germline segments. VDJtools was used to compute clonal diversity as the inverse Simpson's index. In-frame sequences lacking a premature stop codon were counted as productive reads. The public reads were reprocessed in TCRdb via fastp at Q25 and MiXCR, keeping in-frame beta chains. CDR3 protein sequences are deduplicated, and each keeps its most common genes and DNA. TCRdb, not the authors, supplied the V and J calls. Across this sample there are under 150,000 distinct CDR3 sequences, with about 66% seen only once. Roughly 13% of the sample goes to the ten largest clones.

Results and caveats for the whole study, not just this receptor: Peripheral blood was not sequenced, so blood TCRbeta repertoires in these lung cancer patients were not examined. The top 100 clones accounted for a significantly larger cumulative portion of the repertoire in normal lung than in tumor tissue. Tumor tissue showed significantly greater TCR diversity (inverse Simpson) than normal lung tissue (431.37 vs 166.20, P = 0.0075, Mann-Whitney U test). Only approximately 14 patients were included in the cohort, and the need for larger samples and more detailed clinical data was noted by the authors. TCR diversity was significantly higher in younger patients, and higher tumor TCR diversity was associated with shorter overall and disease-free survival. The methods do not name the sequencing platform or mention unique molecular identifiers.

This clonotype was seen a handful of times. Its antigen has not been determined. One end of the junction varies from germline; a read error may be responsible. Bulk unsorted tissue served as the source for RNA extraction, and RNA quality was assessed using a NanoDrop ND-1000 and an Agilent 2100. The donors were newly diagnosed lung cancer patients admitted for thoracic surgery in China from August to November 2014 who had not received prior chemotherapy. Patients who had received previous radiotherapy or chemotherapy, or who had another concurrent cancer, were excluded from the study. Surgical tissue pieces of 1-2 cm3 were preserved in RNAlater solution and were kept at -80 degrees C until use. From cysteine to phenylalanine, the CDR3 is 13 amino acids long. Here the CDR3 DNA is all that survives: 39 bases in frame from base 1. CDR1 and CDR2, looked up from the germline V gene, are SGHAT and FQNNGV.

The sequencing sample was made of lung tumor tissue. Recombination joined TRBV11-2 with TRBJ2-2; the D gene is perhaps TRBD2, on 5 matching bases. The receptor's source is a man aged 25-45 years with non-small cell lung cancer. The CDR3 reads CASSFMEAGELSF. The DNA reads TGTGCCAGTAGTTTTATGGAGGCCGGGGAGCTGTCTTTT.